This T cell receptor (beta chain) was obtained from a study of OX40 agonist ivuxolimab in advanced cancers. On the study more broadly: Antecedent anti-PD-1, anti-PD-L1 or anti-CTLA-4 therapy was permissible, with approximately 44% having received some. One patient with hepatocellular carcinoma and two with cutaneous melanoma, three in all, had partial responses. The study, taken as a whole, reports: The antigens recognized by the expanded peripheral T cells, that is their antigen specificity, were not determined.

Some clones are missing from TCRdb's copy, which holds only in-frame ones; the method was immunoSEQ multiplex PCR. The table records tens of thousands of clones, 80% to 95% of them present only once. A note on this clone: No antigen is known for it.

The V and J ends lost 11 bases and 10 bases respectively, with 18 bases between them. The CDR3 contains 12 residues. The germline V gene has CDR1 MRHNA and CDR2 SNTAGT. This clonotype originated in an adult with an advanced solid tumor such as melanoma, head and neck, liver or kidney cancer. The rearrangement joins TRBV6-4 to TRBJ2-1; maybe TRBD2 (5 bases). The source was CD4+ or CD8+ T cells sorted from blood, collected in a trial of the OX40 agonist ivuxolimab. The CDR3 reads CAGLTIMEEQFF. The CDR3 nucleotides are TGTGCCGGGTTGACTATAATGGAGGAGCAGTTCTTC.